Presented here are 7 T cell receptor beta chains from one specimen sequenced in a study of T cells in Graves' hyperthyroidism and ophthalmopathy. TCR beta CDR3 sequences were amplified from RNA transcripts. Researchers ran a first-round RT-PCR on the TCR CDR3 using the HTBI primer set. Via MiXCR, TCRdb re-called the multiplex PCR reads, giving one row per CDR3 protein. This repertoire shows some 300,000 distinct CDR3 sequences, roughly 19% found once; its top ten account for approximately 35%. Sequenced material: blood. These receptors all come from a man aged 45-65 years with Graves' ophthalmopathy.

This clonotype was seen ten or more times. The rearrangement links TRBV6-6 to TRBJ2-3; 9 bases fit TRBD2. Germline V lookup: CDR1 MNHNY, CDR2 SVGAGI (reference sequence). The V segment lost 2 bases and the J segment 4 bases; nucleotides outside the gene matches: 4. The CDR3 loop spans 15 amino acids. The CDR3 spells CASSYVAGVADTQYF. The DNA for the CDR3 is TGTGCCAGCAGTTACGTAGCGGGAGTGGCAGATACGCAGTATTTT.

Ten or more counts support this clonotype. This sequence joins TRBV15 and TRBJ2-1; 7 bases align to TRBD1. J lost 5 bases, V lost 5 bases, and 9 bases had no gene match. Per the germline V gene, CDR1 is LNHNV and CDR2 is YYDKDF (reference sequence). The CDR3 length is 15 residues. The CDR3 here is CATSVARDRNNEQFF. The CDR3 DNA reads TGTGCCACCAGCGTTGCCCGGGACAGAAACAATGAGCAGTTCTTC.

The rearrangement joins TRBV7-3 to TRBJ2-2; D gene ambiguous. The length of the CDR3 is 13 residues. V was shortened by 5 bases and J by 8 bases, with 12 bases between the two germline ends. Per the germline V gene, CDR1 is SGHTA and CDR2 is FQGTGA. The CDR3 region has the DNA TGTGCCAGCAGCCCCCTCCGTATTGGGGAGCTGTTTTTT. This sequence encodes CASSPLRIGELFF.

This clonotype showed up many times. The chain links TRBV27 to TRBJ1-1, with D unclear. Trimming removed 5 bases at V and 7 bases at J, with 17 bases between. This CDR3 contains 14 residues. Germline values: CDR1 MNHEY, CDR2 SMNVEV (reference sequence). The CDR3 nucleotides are TGTGCCAGCAGTAAACTCGGGCGTGAGGGTGAAGCTTTCTTT. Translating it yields CASSKLGREGEAFF.

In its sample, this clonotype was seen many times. The CDR3 here is CASSLDHVGRGIPYEQYF. Here the CDR3 DNA reads TGTGCCAGCAGCTTAGACCACGTCGGAAGGGGAATCCCCTACGAGCAGTACTTC. V usage is TRBV13 and J usage is TRBJ2-7; TRBD1 might be the D (5 bases). The length of the CDR3 is 18 residues. The germline V gene encodes CDR1 PRHDT and CDR2 FYEKMQ (reference sequence). Trimming took off 1 base at V and 2 bases at J, with 21 bases between the two ends. Combining the CDR3 with reference TRBV13 and TRBJ2-7 gives the whole variable domain AAGVIQSPRHLIKEKRETATLKCYPIPRHDTVYWYQQGPGQDPQFLISFYEKMQSDKGSIPDRFSAQQFSDYHSELNMSSLELGDSALYFCASSLDHVGRGIPYEQYFGPGTRLTVT.

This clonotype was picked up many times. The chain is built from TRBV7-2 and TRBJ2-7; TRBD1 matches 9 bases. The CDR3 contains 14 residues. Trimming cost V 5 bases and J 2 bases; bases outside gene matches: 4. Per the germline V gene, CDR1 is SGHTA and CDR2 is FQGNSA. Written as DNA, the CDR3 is TGTGCCAGCAGCCTGAGACAGGGGGCCTACGAGCAGTACTTC. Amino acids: CASSLRQGAYEQYF.

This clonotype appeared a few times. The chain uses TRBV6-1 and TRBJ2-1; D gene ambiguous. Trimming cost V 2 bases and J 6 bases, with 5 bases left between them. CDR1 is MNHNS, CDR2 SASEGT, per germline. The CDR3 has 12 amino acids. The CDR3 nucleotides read TGTGCCAGCAGTGAATTACGCAATGAGCAGTTCTTC. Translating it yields CASSELRNEQFF.